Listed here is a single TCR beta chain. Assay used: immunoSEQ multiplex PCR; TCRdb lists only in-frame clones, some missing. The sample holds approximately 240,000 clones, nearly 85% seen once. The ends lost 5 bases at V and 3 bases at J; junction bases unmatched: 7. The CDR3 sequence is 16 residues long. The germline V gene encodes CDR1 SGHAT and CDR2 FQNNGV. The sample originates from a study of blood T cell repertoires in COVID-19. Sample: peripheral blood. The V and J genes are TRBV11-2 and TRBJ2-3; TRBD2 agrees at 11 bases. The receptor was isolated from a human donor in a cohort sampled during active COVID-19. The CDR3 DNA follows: TGTGCCAGCAGCCTTCTAGCGGGAGGAGGAACAGATACGCAGTATTTT. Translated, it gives CASSLLAGGGTDTQYF.